This section outlines one T cell receptor beta chain sequence together with its context. The antigen is unknown. These data belong to a study of T cell responses to AZD1222 COVID-19 vaccine. The table came from immunoSEQ multiplex PCR; TCRdb's copy has only in-frame clones and leaves some out. The sample includes tens of thousands of clones, 89% of them seen just once. Trimming pared 0 bases from V and 0 bases from J, leaving 8 bases between. CDR3 length equals 15 residues. Germline CDR1 is MNHEY and CDR2 is SVGAGI. Study-level points and caveats: Targets within unmutated variant regions were reportedly found for nearly half of spike-specific TCRs. Following two doses of AZD1222, Spike-specific TCR breadth and depth rose.

This TCR derives from an adult in good health. The source material was peripheral blood, sampled on day 0 of MenACWY control vaccination. The chain uses TRBV6-5 and TRBJ1-1; D gene uncertain. The CDR3 nucleotides read TGTGCCAGCAGTTACTCTGGGGTCATGAACACTGAAGCTTTCTTT. Amino acid sequence: CASSYSGVMNTEAFF.